This T cell receptor (beta chain) was identified in a study of cytomegalovirus exposure and HLA in healthy donors. Study in general: An analysis done earlier identified more than 90 million unique TCR beta sequences from about 179 million T cells.

The CDR3 has 18 amino acids. Germline V lookup: CDR1 SEHNR, CDR2 FQNEAQ (reference sequence). Amplification used 60 Vbeta primers and 13 Jbeta primers. Here immunoSEQ multiplex PCR was the method, and the copy in TCRdb shows in-frame clones only, minus some. The sample lists 200,000 to 250,000 clones, around 80% occurring once. Remarks on this clone: Its matching antigen is unknown. A read error may produce the germline difference seen at one junction end.

Whole-study findings and limits: Presence/absence analyses assumed roughly uniform sequencing depth across donors.

The origin of this receptor is a woman aged 55-75 years in good health and CMV-seropositive. Sequencing input: PBMCs. V gene TRBV7-9 combines with J gene TRBJ2-3, with 12 bases aligning to TRBD2. The CDR3 protein is CAGSPRTASGGAGDTQYF. CDR3 DNA: TGTGCCGGCAGCCCACGCACGGCTAGCGGGGGGGCCGGGGATACGCAGTATTTT.